This T cell receptor beta chain originates from a study of blood T cell repertoires in COVID-19. Study context: PBMCs, B-cell-depleted T cells, or T cells provided the cDNA or gDNA that made up the material.

Under the authors' procedure: From reference gene primer amplification, estimates of nucleated cell counts were derived. This table comes from immunoSEQ multiplex PCR, and its TCRdb copy is limited to in-frame clones, with some not included. V, J and clone size are taken as reported in that table, and D and trimming were inferred from the DNA itself. Of a few hundred thousand clones in the sample, around 85% were seen once. Germline V gene data show CDR1 as SGHKS and CDR2 as YYEKEE (reference sequence). The CDR3 contains 14 residues. V lost 2 bases and J lost 4, with 10 bases in between. The chain employs TRBV5-5 and TRBJ1-5; D not certain. This sequence originates from a woman aged 50 to 60 with acute or convalescent COVID-19. Sequences were obtained from peripheral blood. The CDR3 reads CASSFEGGNQPQHF. In DNA, the CDR3 is TGTGCCAGCAGCTTCGAAGGAGGTAATCAGCCCCAGCATTTT.